The 10 T cell receptor beta chains given below trace back to one sample, sequenced in a study of blood T cell repertoires in COVID-19. Assay: immunoSEQ multiplex PCR; the TCRdb copy retains only in-frame clones and omits some. The sample has a few hundred thousand clones, about 85% seen once. Material: PBMCs or T cells enriched from blood (not recorded which). Receptors originate from a woman in her twenties or thirties who had recovered from COVID-19.

V is TRBV19 and J is TRBJ2-7; TRBD2 aligns across 8 bases. CDR1 is LNHDA and CDR2 is SQIVND in the germline V gene (reference sequence). This CDR3 has 15 residues. V gave up 4 bases and J gave up 3 bases; unmatched junction bases: 8. This chain's CDR3 is CASSRTGGESYEQYF. The CDR3 coding sequence is TGTGCCAGTAGTAGAACCGGGGGGGAGAGCTACGAGCAGTACTTC.

The rearrangement links TRBV6-5 to TRBJ1-4, with D perhaps matching TRBD1 (6 bases). The length of the CDR3 is 14 residues. CDR1 MNHEY and CDR2 SVGAGI come from the germline V gene. Trimming removed 6 bases at V and 7 bases at J, with 15 bases between. CDR3 amino acids: CASSVQDRGEKLFF. CDR3 bases: TGTGCCAGCAGCGTTCAGGACAGAGGTGAAAAACTGTTTTTT.

In regard to this clone: This sample includes further DNA sequences coding for the same CDR3. V and J are TRBV30 and TRBJ1-6; D is possibly TRBD1 (5 bases). The CDR3 runs 13 residues. V lost 5 bases and J lost 6, with 11 bases in between. Germline V gene data show CDR1 as GTSNPN and CDR2 as SVGIG (reference sequence). The CDR3 sequence: CAWSPGGNSPLHF. For the CDR3, the DNA is TGTGCCTGGTCCCCCGGGGGTAATTCACCCCTCCACTTT.

CDR3: CASSYSGDNSPLHF. The DNA of the CDR3 is TGTGCCAGCAGTTACTCAGGGGATAATTCACCCCTCCACTTT. The V and J genes are TRBV6-5 and TRBJ1-6, with a tentative D call TRBD1 (5 bases). Germline values: CDR1 MNHEY, CDR2 SVGAGI. CDR3 size: 14 residues. V was cut by 0 bases and J by 5 bases, with 5 bases left in between.

V is TRBV7-3 and J is TRBJ1-6; 10 bases match TRBD1. This CDR3 is 15 amino acids long. The germline V gene has CDR1 SGHTA and CDR2 FQGTGA. V shed 5 bases, J shed 9 bases, and the junction held 7 bases outside the gene matches. CDR3 sequence reads: CASSEGQGTGSPLHF. For the CDR3, the DNA is TGTGCCAGCAGCGAGGGACAGGGGACGGGTTCACCCCTCCACTTT.

The chain combines TRBV5-4 with TRBJ1-2; possible D gene TRBD1, 5 bases. The CDR3 covers 16 residues. Deletions cut 0 bases from V and 4 bases from J, with 16 bases between. The germline V gene has CDR1 SGHNT and CDR2 YYREEE (reference sequence). The CDR3 loop reads CASSLGSGQGSYGYTF. The CDR3 bases are TGTGCCAGCAGCTTGGGAAGTGGACAAGGCTCCTATGGCTACACCTTC.

V gene TRBV7-2 combines with J gene TRBJ2-7; 7 nucleotides line up with TRBD1. The CDR3 contains 14 residues. CDR1 and CDR2 from the germline V gene are SGHTA and FQGNSA. The V gene end was trimmed by 4 bases and the J gene end by 3 bases; junction bases not matched to a gene: 6. The CDR3 reads CASSSRTGGYEQYF. Here the CDR3 DNA reads TGTGCCAGCAGCTCGAGGACAGGCGGCTACGAGCAGTACTTC.

This clone showed up just once. The J gene is TRBJ2-7, the V gene TRBV11-3; 7 nucleotides match TRBD1. V lost 6 bases and J lost 2; bases outside the gene matches: 7. Germline lookup yields CDR1 SGHNT and CDR2 YENEEA. The CDR3 has 14 residues. The CDR3 region has the DNA TGTGCCAGCAGTCCGACAGGGAAACCCTACGAGCAGTACTTC. It is translated as CASSPTGKPYEQYF.

The chain is built from TRBV5-5 and TRBJ1-1; D uncertain. Per the germline V gene, CDR1 is SGHKS and CDR2 is YYEKEE (reference sequence). Trimming cost V 0 bases and J 4 bases, with 10 bases left between them. CDR3 length equals 14 residues. CDR3: CASSLGPGGTEAFF. CDR3 nucleotides: TGTGCCAGCAGCTTGGGACCCGGCGGCACTGAAGCTTTCTTT. Full variable domain (rest looked up from reference TRBV5-5 and TRBJ1-1): DAGVTQSPTHLIKTRGQQVTLRCSPISGHKSVSWYQQVLGQGPQFIFQYYEKEERGRGNFPDRFSARQFPNYSSELNVNALLLGDSALYLCASSLGPGGTEAFFGQGTRLTVV.

J is TRBJ2-5 and V is TRBV5-4; D is perhaps TRBD1 (5 bases). Per germline, CDR1 SGHNT and CDR2 YYREEE (reference sequence). V gave up 0 bases and J gave up 4 bases, with 10 bases separating them. The CDR3 has 14 residues. In nucleotides, the CDR3 is TGTGCCAGCAGCTTGGGGCAGGGAAGAGAGACCCAGTACTTC. Translating it yields CASSLGQGRETQYF.